The 20 T cell receptor beta chains reported below all come from one sample, sequenced in a study of T cells in Graves' hyperthyroidism and ophthalmopathy. Amplified TCR beta CDR3 regions came from RNA transcripts. Researchers ran a first-round RT-PCR on the TCR CDR3 using the HTBI primer set. TCRdb ran MiXCR on the multiplex PCR reads and lists one entry per CDR3 protein. The table includes roughly 280,000 distinct CDR3 sequences, approximately 17% detected once. Material: blood. The receptors here all came from a woman aged 55-75 years with Graves' ophthalmopathy.

This clonotype was found many times. The chain carries TRBV7-2 and TRBJ2-3, with a possible D match to TRBD2 (6 bases). CDR1 and CDR2 from the germline V gene are SGHTA and FQGNSA. The CDR3 has 16 residues. Trimming took 1 base from V and 0 from J, leaving 11 bases between them. CDR3: CASSLGGAISTDTQYF. The CDR3 bases are TGTGCCAGCAGCTTAGGCGGGGCCATTAGCACAGATACGCAGTATTTT.

The genes are TRBV20-1 and TRBJ1-4; a weak D match, TRBD1 (6 bases). Trimming stripped 5 bases from V and 4 bases from J, with 11 bases between. The CDR3 has 13 amino acids. Per the germline V gene, CDR1 is DFQATT and CDR2 is SNEGSKA (reference sequence). This CDR3 is CSASRTVNEKLFF. In nucleotides, the CDR3 is TGCAGTGCTTCTAGGACAGTTAATGAAAAACTGTTTTTT.

This clonotype was recorded many times. The gene calls are TRBV3-1 and TRBJ2-2; D might be TRBD1 (5 bases). V was shortened by 0 bases and J by 1 base, with 9 bases between the two germline ends. The V gene's germline CDR1 is LGHDT and CDR2 YNNKEL (reference sequence). CDR3 length equals 16 residues. CDR3 in DNA: TGTGCCAGCAGCCAAGACAGGCAGGGGAACACCGGGGAGCTGTTTTTT. Translation gives CASSQDRQGNTGELFF. Using reference TRBV3-1 and TRBJ2-2 for the parts outside the CDR3, the full variable domain is DTAVSQTPKYLVTQMGNDKSIKCEQNLGHDTMYWYKQDSKKFLKIMFSYNNKELIINETVPNRFSPKSPDKAHLNLHINSLELGDSAVYFCASSQDRQGNTGELFFGEGSRLTVL.

In this sample, this clonotype turned up many times. The gene calls are TRBV7-2 and TRBJ2-3; D is perhaps TRBD1 (6 bases). Germline CDR1 reads SGHTA; CDR2 reads FQGNSA. The CDR3 has 16 residues. V dropped 2 bases and J dropped 2 bases, with 14 bases sitting between them. CDR3 protein: CASSLKRDTHTDTQYF. The DNA of the CDR3 is TGTGCCAGCAGCTTAAAAAGGGACACCCACACAGATACGCAGTATTTT.

This clonotype was counted ten times or more. The chain is built from TRBV28 and TRBJ2-7; D is unclear. V was cut by 4 bases and J by 7 bases, with 17 bases left in between. The CDR3 has 14 residues. CDR1 MDHEN and CDR2 SYDVKM come from the germline V gene. The CDR3 spells CASSSLRAAGEQYF. In DNA form, the CDR3 reads TGTGCCAGCAGTTCTCTAAGGGCCGCCGGGGAGCAGTACTTC.

With respect to this clonotype: A much bigger clone sits one base away, suggesting this may be a read error. This chain links TRBV2 with TRBJ1-1; 8 bases map to TRBD1. The junction had 4 bases not matched to a gene; V was cut back by 6 bases and J by 1 base. Germline V gene lookup returns CDR1 SNHLY and CDR2 FYNNEI. This CDR3 spans 14 amino acids. CDR3 protein: CASRSGTGNTEAFF. The CDR3, as DNA: TGTGCCAGCAGGTCCGGGACAGGGAACACTGAAGCTTTCTTT.

The chain couples TRBV6-1 to TRBJ1-1, with a tentative D call TRBD1 (5 bases). V was cut by 0 bases and J by 0 bases, with 8 bases left in between. This CDR3 spans 15 amino acids. CDR1 MNHNS and CDR2 SASEGT come from the germline V gene. CDR3 bases: TGTGCCAGCAGTGAAGCCCCGGGACTGAACACTGAAGCTTTCTTT. Amino acids: CASSEAPGLNTEAFF.

This chain joins TRBV28 and TRBJ1-5, with 7 bases identical to TRBD1. The CDR3 extends over 13 amino acids. V lost 11 bases to trimming and J lost 5 bases; unmatched junction nucleotides: 9. The germline CDR1 and CDR2 sequences are MDHEN and SYDVKM. The CDR3 DNA is TGTGCCTCCAACCCGACAGGGCATCAGCCCCAGCATTTT. Its translation is CASNPTGHQPQHF.

The sample holds many counts of this clonotype. CDR3 nucleotide sequence: TGCAGTGCTAGGAAGGGCGACTCAGAGACCCAGTACTTC. Its protein is CSARKGDSETQYF. This chain connects TRBV20-1 to TRBJ2-5; D is ambiguous. CDR1 and CDR2 (germline): DFQATT, SNEGSKA (reference sequence). The CDR3 runs 13 residues. The V gene lost 3 bases and the J gene lost 4 bases, with 12 bases spanning the gap.

The CDR3 spells CASSMERGGRAYSPTDTQYF. The CDR3 coding sequence is TGTGCCAGCAGCATGGAGCGGGGGGGCCGAGCGTATAGTCCGACAGATACGCAGTATTTT. The J gene is TRBJ2-3, the V gene TRBV7-2, with 10 bases fitting TRBD2. The J segment lost 3 bases and the V segment lost 5 bases, leaving 20 bases of the junction unmatched. CDR1 SGHTA and CDR2 FQGNSA come from the germline V gene. This CDR3 has 20 amino acids.

Remarks on this clonotype: A much bigger clone sits one base away, suggesting this may be a read error. V gene TRBV28 combines with J gene TRBJ1-1; 10 nucleotides line up with TRBD1. This CDR3 has 18 amino acids. In germline, CDR1 is MDHEN, CDR2 SYDVKM. The CDR3 reads CPSGTRDRGKFMNTEAFF. For the CDR3, the DNA is TGTCCCAGCGGTACAAGGGACAGGGGCAAATTTATGAACACTGAAGCTTTCTTT.

The CDR3 loop is CASSLSPLNEKLFF. The CDR3 nucleotides read TGTGCCAGCAGCTTATCCCCGCTTAATGAAAAACTGTTTTTT. The rearrangement joins TRBV7-9 to TRBJ1-4; D gene unclear. In germline, CDR1 is SEHNR, CDR2 FQNEAQ (reference sequence). The CDR3 runs to 14 residues. Between the trimmed V and J ends, which lost 2 bases and 4 bases, there was a span of 8 bases.

This clonotype was seen repeatedly, ten times or more. This CDR3 is CASRGTGSDTEAFF. The CDR3 DNA reads as TGTGCCAGCAGGGGGACAGGGTCGGACACTGAAGCTTTCTTT. V and J are TRBV12-3 or TRBV12-4 and TRBJ1-1, with 9 bases matching TRBD1. CDR3 length equals 14 residues. Trimming took 6 bases from V and 3 from J; bases not matched to a gene: 5.

V usage is TRBV28 and J usage is TRBJ2-2, with 13 bases fitting TRBD2. Trimming took 3 bases from V and 2 from J; bases not matched to a gene: 6. Germline loops: CDR1 MDHEN, CDR2 SYDVKM. The CDR3 loop spans 18 amino acids. The CDR3 region has the DNA TGTGCCAGCAGTTTCCTAGGGACTAGCGGGACAAACACCGGGGAGCTGTTTTTT. It translates to CASSFLGTSGTNTGELFF.

Only a few counts were recorded for this clonotype. The chain employs TRBV29-1 and TRBJ2-7; unclear D gene. CDR3 length: 14 residues. Germline V gene sequence: CDR1 SQVTM, CDR2 ANQGSEA. The germline V and J ends were trimmed by 2 bases and 12 bases, with 23 bases remaining between them. CDR3 in amino acids: CSVERNTAAGKRYF. CDR3 bases: TGCAGCGTTGAACGGAATACCGCTGCTGGGAAGCGGTACTTC.

This clonotype was counted at least ten times. This chain uses TRBV5-1 with TRBJ2-5; D is perhaps TRBD1 or TRBD2 (6 bases each). Germline loops: CDR1 SGHRS, CDR2 YFSETQ. Trimming removed 4 bases at V and 4 bases at J, with 20 bases between. The CDR3 has 16 amino acids. The CDR3 DNA is TGCGCCAGCAGCGCCGAACCACAGGGAGGCCGAGAGACCCAGTACTTC. It is translated as CASSAEPQGGRETQYF.

About this clonotype itself: A much more abundant neighbour one base away suggests this may be a read error. CDR3 in amino acids: CASRGTTTYEQFF. CDR3 bases: TGTGCCAGCAGGGGCACAACTACCTACGAGCAGTTCTTC. The gene calls are TRBV28 and TRBJ2-7; the D is unclear. Near its end, the DNA agrees better with TRBJ2-1, so the J call may be wrong. Per the germline V gene, CDR1 is MDHEN and CDR2 is SYDVKM. The CDR3 spans 13 residues.

At least ten counts were recorded for this clonotype. The chain links TRBV29-1 to TRBJ2-3; D is unclear. The CDR3 consists of 11 residues. The V end was cut by 1 base, the J end by 5 bases, with 4 bases between. Per the germline V gene, CDR1 is SQVTM and CDR2 is ANQGSEA. The CDR3 is CSVEVRDTQYF. CDR3 DNA sequence: TGCAGCGTTGAAGTCCGAGATACGCAGTATTTT.

This clonotype was detected many times. The rearrangement uses TRBV7-2 and TRBJ2-5, with D perhaps assigned TRBD1 or TRBD2 (5 bases each). V was shortened by 1 base and J by 4 bases, with 13 bases between the two germline ends. The CDR3 has 15 amino acids. Per the germline V gene, CDR1 is SGHTA and CDR2 is FQGNSA. CDR3: CASSLDGAGGETQYF. Here the CDR3 DNA reads TGTGCCAGCAGCTTAGACGGGGCGGGCGGAGAGACCCAGTACTTC.

This clonotype has at least ten counts. The J gene is TRBJ2-7, the V gene TRBV28, with 12 bases fitting TRBD2. Germline V gene sequence: CDR1 MDHEN, CDR2 SYDVKM. The CDR3 is made up of 14 amino acids. The junction had 4 bases not matched to a gene; V was cut back by 6 bases and J by 4 bases. The CDR3 is CASRGLAGSYEQYF. CDR3 bases: TGTGCCAGCAGAGGACTAGCGGGATCGTACGAGCAGTACTTC.